These 19 T cell receptor beta chains were all obtained from the same sample, sequenced in a study of molecular identifiers for immune sequencing clone quantification. TCRdb reprocessed the PCR reads with MiXCR, giving one entry per CDR3 protein. This table holds about 97,000 distinct CDR3 sequences, about 24% found once. Sequencing used naive CD8+ T cells from blood, with Jurkat cell RNA spiked in. Sample subset: FACS-sorted CD8+CD4-CCR7+CD45RA+ naive T cells. The receptors were sampled from a human donor in good health. Some libraries in this study had Jurkat cell RNA spiked in.

The chain carries TRBV4-1 and TRBJ2-1; D ambiguous. Trimming removed 0 bases at V and 6 bases at J, with 9 bases between. CDR3 length: 14 amino acids. In germline, CDR1 is MGHRA, CDR2 YSYEKL. The CDR3 reads CASSQEKDGNEQFF. DNA for the CDR3: TGCGCCAGCAGCCAAGAGAAGGACGGCAATGAGCAGTTCTTC.

This clonotype was seen ten or more times. The chain has TRBV7-9 and TRBJ2-7, with 10 nucleotides matching TRBD1. Germline CDR1 reads SEHNR; CDR2 reads FQNEAQ (reference sequence). The V gene end was trimmed by 5 bases and the J gene end by 3 bases; junction bases not matched to a gene: 10. The CDR3 runs 16 residues. CDR3 sequence: CASSTQTRDRGYEQYF. Here the CDR3 DNA reads TGTGCCAGCAGCACACAAACCCGGGACAGGGGCTACGAGCAGTACTTC. The whole variable domain, remainder taken from reference TRBV7-9 and TRBJ2-7, is DTGVSQNPRHKITKRGQNVTFRCDPISEHNRLYWYRQTLGQGPEFLTYFQNEAQLEKSRLLSDRFSAERPKGSFSTLEIQRTEQGDSAMYLCASSTQTRDRGYEQYFGPGTRLTVT.

This clonotype came up a few times. The CDR3, as DNA: TGTGCCAGTTCCTCCCCGGGACAGGGGATCAGGGCCGGGGAGCTGTTTTTT. It yields the protein CASSSPGQGIRAGELFF. This chain uses TRBV19 with TRBJ2-2; 10 positions agree with TRBD1. Germline CDR1 LNHDA, CDR2 SQIVND (reference sequence). V was pared by 8 bases and J by 6 bases, with 15 bases of the junction left unmatched. This CDR3 is built from 17 residues.

This chain connects TRBV6-1 to TRBJ1-2; the D is unclear. With 1 base removed from V and 8 bases from J, the gap between germline ends came to 11 bases. This CDR3 spans 13 amino acids. Germline V lookup: CDR1 MNHNS, CDR2 SASEGT. This CDR3 reads CASSEGGFFGYTF. The CDR3 coding sequence is TGTGCCAGCAGTGAAGGTGGGTTTTTCGGCTACACCTTC.

This clonotype has ten or more counts. The rearrangement uses TRBV5-1 and TRBJ1-1, with D hard to call. This CDR3 spans 15 amino acids. With 4 bases removed from V and 3 bases from J, the gap between germline ends came to 16 bases. Per germline, CDR1 SGHRS and CDR2 YFSETQ. The CDR3 coding sequence is TGCGCCAGCAGCCTCGGACCCCCCGCCTACACTGAAGCTTTCTTT. Encoded protein: CASSLGPPAYTEAFF.

About this clonotype itself: This could be a read error, since a much larger clone is one nucleotide away. Because it lacks the conserved phenylalanine or tryptophan at the end, this CDR3 is likely a read error. J is TRBJ2-5 and V is TRBV7-9; D call uncertain. The germline gives CDR1 SEHNR, CDR2 FQNEAQ (reference sequence). This CDR3 comprises 13 residues. The V end was cut by 4 bases, the J end by 1 base, with 7 bases between. The CDR3 protein is CASSSALQETQYI. CDR3 in DNA: TGTGCCAGCAGCTCAGCCCTCCAAGAGACCCAGTACATC.

CDR3 region: CASSQGVIGSSSYEQYF. The DNA of the CDR3 is TGCGCCAGCAGCCAAGGGGTGATCGGGTCTAGCTCCTACGAGCAGTACTTC. This chain links TRBV4-3 with TRBJ2-7, with D hard to call. The germline V gene encodes CDR1 LGHNA and CDR2 YSLEER. V lost 1 base to trimming and J lost 0 bases, with 16 bases between them. The CDR3 loop spans 17 amino acids.

This sequence joins TRBV20-1 and TRBJ2-3; 16 bases fit TRBD2. The junction had 9 bases not matched to a gene; V was cut back by 6 bases and J by 3 bases. Germline lookup yields CDR1 DFQATT and CDR2 SNEGSKA (reference sequence). CDR3 length: 17 residues. The CDR3, as DNA: TGCAGTGCCACGGGACTAGCGGGAGGGGTGCGGACAGATACGCAGTATTTT. Translating gives CSATGLAGGVRTDTQYF.

This clonotype was seen only a few times. V and J are TRBV4-1 and TRBJ2-7; TRBD1 might be the D (6 bases). The CDR3 has 15 residues. Trimming pared 1 base from V and 0 bases from J, leaving 10 bases between. Germline CDR1 is MGHRA and CDR2 is YSYEKL. The CDR3 nucleotides are TGCGCCAGCAGCCAAGTGGGACATAACTCCTACGAGCAGTACTTC. Residues: CASSQVGHNSYEQYF.

The table lists this clonotype with many counts. The chain has TRBV29-1 and TRBJ2-7; D uncertain. V was shortened by 4 bases and J by 1 base, with 11 bases between the two germline ends. There are 13 residues in the CDR3. Germline assignment: CDR1 SQVTM and CDR2 ANQGSEA. CDR3 residues: CSVGQYGSYEQYF. CDR3 DNA: TGCAGCGTTGGACAATACGGGTCCTACGAGCAGTACTTC.

This clonotype has at least ten counts. The CDR3 loop reads CSARDTGDTEAFF. CDR3 DNA: TGCAGTGCTAGAGACACAGGGGACACTGAAGCTTTCTTT. The chain couples TRBV20-1 to TRBJ1-1; 7 nucleotides agree with TRBD1. CDR3 length equals 13 residues. CDR1 and CDR2 from the germline V gene are DFQATT and SNEGSKA (reference sequence). Trimming at V came to 0 bases and at J to 3 bases, leaving 1 base not matched to a gene.

This clonotype was observed at least ten times. CDR3 amino acids: CASSHHAPGRSSYEQYF. The CDR3 nucleotides are TGTGCCAGCAGCCACCATGCCCCTGGACGGAGCTCCTACGAGCAGTACTTC. The chain carries TRBV7-8 and TRBJ2-7; D not certain. Trimming removed 5 bases at V and 0 bases at J, with 20 bases between. Germline CDR1 reads SGHVS; CDR2 reads FQNEAQ. This CDR3 is built from 17 residues.

This clonotype was counted many times. The genes are TRBV5-6 and TRBJ2-4, with TRBD1 as a possible D gene (6 bases). The V end lost 4 bases, the J end lost 1 base, and 12 bases lay between the germline ends. Germline lookup yields CDR1 SGHDT and CDR2 YYEEEE. CDR3 size: 15 residues. The CDR3 spells CASSETGSAKNIQYF. The DNA for the CDR3 is TGTGCCAGCAGCGAAACAGGGTCGGCCAAAAACATTCAGTACTTC. Full variable domain (outside the CDR3, taken from reference TRBV5-6 and TRBJ2-4): DAGVTQSPTHLIKTRGQQVTLRCSPKSGHDTVSWYQQALGQGPQFIFQYYEEEERQRGNFPDRFSGHQFPNYSSELNVNALLLGDSALYLCASSETGSAKNIQYFGAGTRLSVL.

The chain uses TRBV4-3 and TRBJ2-3, with TRBD2 as a possible D gene (5 bases). This CDR3 has 17 residues. Germline V lookup: CDR1 LGHNA, CDR2 YSLEER. Trimming removed 0 bases at V and 4 bases at J, with 17 bases between. CDR3 protein: CASSQEVARIVPDTQYF. CDR3 DNA: TGCGCCAGCAGCCAAGAGGTAGCGCGGATTGTGCCAGATACGCAGTATTTT.

This clonotype was picked up many times. V is TRBV11-2 and J is TRBJ2-3; the match to TRBD2 covers 10 bases. The V gene's germline CDR1 is SGHAT and CDR2 FQNNGV. V was clipped by 5 bases and J by 4 bases; unmatched bases: 15. CDR3 length equals 18 residues. The DNA for the CDR3 is TGTGCCAGCAGCCCAACCTCAACTAGCGGGATGTTCTCAGATACGCAGTATTTT. It yields the protein CASSPTSTSGMFSDTQYF.

In this sample, this clonotype turned up many times. The V gene is TRBV27, the J gene TRBJ1-4; no firm D call. Trimming pared 6 bases from V and 7 bases from J, leaving 21 bases between. The germline gives CDR1 MNHEY, CDR2 SMNVEV (reference sequence). The CDR3 loop spans 16 amino acids. For the CDR3, the DNA is TGTGCCAGCAGACCGGGCCAGCCGCTTAGGAGTGAAAAACTGTTTTTT. This sequence encodes CASRPGQPLRSEKLFF.

This clonotype showed up many times. The V call is TRBV13, the J call TRBJ2-7; D call uncertain. CDR3 size: 13 residues. The V gene's germline CDR1 is PRHDT and CDR2 FYEKMQ (reference sequence). The ends were cut back, 5 bases at V and 7 bases at J, with 15 bases in the middle. Written as DNA, the CDR3 is TGTGCCAGCAGCCAGACCCGGCGGCGAGAGCAGTACTTC. Protein: CASSQTRRREQYF.

Regarding this clonotype: This could be a read error, since a much larger clone is one nucleotide away. The chain joins TRBV6-5 to TRBJ1-2; no definite D call. The CDR3 is made up of 15 amino acids. Germline V gene lookup returns CDR1 MNHEY and CDR2 SVGAGI. V was cut by 4 bases and J by 4 bases, with 16 bases left in between. This chain's CDR3 is CASSSSHTVSYGYTF. DNA of the CDR3: TGTGCCAGCAGTTCATCACATACCGTTAGCTATGGCTACACCTTC.

This chain joins TRBV10-3 and TRBJ2-7; D might be TRBD1 (6 bases). This CDR3 contains 13 residues. The V end was cut by 8 bases, the J end by 0 bases, with 11 bases between. Germline assignment: CDR1 ENHRY and CDR2 SYGVKD. CDR3 region: CAILRQDSYEQYF. CDR3 coding DNA: TGTGCCATCCTCCGACAGGACTCCTACGAGCAGTACTTC.